A single sample gave rise to the 27 T cell receptor beta chains below, sequenced in a study of cytomegalovirus exposure and HLA in healthy donors. PCR used 60 Vbeta primers and 13 Jbeta primers. Using immunoSEQ multiplex PCR, the repertoire was profiled, and TCRdb retains in-frame clones only, with some absent. The sample consists of 150,000 to 200,000 clones, about four fifths of them appearing once. The specimen was PBMCs. Receptor source: a young man in good health and CMV-seronegative.

The chain joins TRBV7-8 to TRBJ2-1, with 10 nucleotides matching TRBD1. Looked up from germline, CDR1 is SGHVS and CDR2 is FQNEAQ. The V segment lost 4 bases and the J segment 5 bases; nucleotides outside the gene matches: 5. The CDR3 is 15 amino acids. The CDR3 DNA reads as TGTGCCAGCAGCTCCGGACAGGGGGAAAACAATGAGCAGTTCTTC. It specifies CASSSGQGENNEQFF.

J is TRBJ1-6 and V is TRBV9; D might be TRBD1 (6 bases). Trimming took 3 bases from V and 4 from J, leaving 14 bases between them. Germline V lookup: CDR1 SGDLS, CDR2 YYNGEE. The CDR3 spans 16 residues. The CDR3 DNA sequence: TGTGCCAGCAGCGGATCGACAGGCCCTTATAATTCACCCCTCCACTTT. Translation: CASSGSTGPYNSPLHF.

V is TRBV6-1 and J is TRBJ2-5; D possibly corresponds to TRBD1 (5 bases). Trimming took 4 bases from V and 0 from J, leaving 12 bases between them. Germline assignment: CDR1 MNHNS and CDR2 SASEGT. The CDR3 contains 15 residues. The CDR3 region has the DNA TGTGCCAGCAGTGTGTTTCCAGGGAACCAAGAGACCCAGTACTTC. Translation: CASSVFPGNQETQYF.

V and J are TRBV19 and TRBJ2-1, with D maybe TRBD2 (5 bases). CDR1 and CDR2 from the germline V gene are LNHDA and SQIVND (reference sequence). The V end lost 2 bases, the J end lost 7 bases, and 9 bases lay between the germline ends. The CDR3 runs 13 residues. CDR3 sequence: CASSILARNEQFF. The CDR3 bases are TGTGCCAGTAGTATACTAGCCAGGAATGAGCAGTTCTTC.

The CDR3 nucleotides are TGTGCCTGGGAGGGAAACTCTTTTAACACTGAAGCTTTCTTT. It codes for CAWEGNSFNTEAFF. The chain has TRBV30 and TRBJ1-1, with D unresolved. Germline V gene sequence: CDR1 GTSNPN, CDR2 SVGIG (reference sequence). Trimming shortened V by 5 bases and J by 2 bases, and 15 bases separated the two germline ends. The CDR3 loop spans 14 amino acids.

The chain carries TRBV4-1 and TRBJ2-4; 9 bases fit TRBD1. From germline, CDR1 is MGHRA and CDR2 YSYEKL. With 6 bases clipped from V and 8 bases from J, the junction kept 8 bases outside the gene matches. This CDR3 is built from 14 residues. DNA of the CDR3: TGCGCCAGCAGGGGACAGGGTGTCGGTGACATTCAGTACTTC. Amino acids: CASRGQGVGDIQYF.

Worth noting for this clone: The junction does not match germline at one end; this may be a read error. The chain has TRBV7-9 and TRBJ2-7; 11 bases are a match to TRBD2. CDR3 size: 17 residues. From germline, CDR1 is SEHNR and CDR2 FQNEAQ (reference sequence). The CDR3 here is CSSSLGGLADSSYEQYF. DNA for the CDR3: TGTTCCAGCAGCTTAGGGGGACTAGCGGATAGCTCCTACGAGCAGTACTTC.

This clone showed up just once. The genes are TRBV7-9 and TRBJ1-2; TRBD1 matches 8 bases. The germline V gene has CDR1 SEHNR and CDR2 FQNEAQ (reference sequence). Unmatched junction bases numbered 14, after V lost 6 bases and J lost 8 bases. The CDR3 length is 15 residues. CDR3 nucleotides: TGTGCCAGCAGTACAGACAGGGGAGGAACTAAGGGCTACACCTTC. Amino acid sequence: CASSTDRGGTKGYTF.

This clone was picked up a small number of times. The V call is TRBV2, the J call TRBJ1-1, with 8 bases lining up with TRBD1. V lost 6 bases and J lost 10; bases outside the gene matches: 7. CDR1 is SNHLY, CDR2 FYNNEI, per germline. The CDR3 sequence is 12 residues long. CDR3 sequence: CASRTGEVVAFF. Written as DNA, the CDR3 is TGTGCCAGCAGGACAGGGGAGGTTGTAGCTTTCTTT.

This clone occurred once. The chain is built from TRBV7-9 and TRBJ2-1; D not resolved. V was shortened by 5 bases and J by 5 bases, with 13 bases between the two germline ends. CDR1 and CDR2 (germline): SEHNR, FQNEAQ (reference sequence). CDR3 length equals 14 residues. CDR3 residues: CASSLDSTDNEQFF. CDR3 DNA sequence: TGTGCCAGCAGCCTTGATTCTACCGACAATGAGCAGTTCTTC.

This chain joins TRBV7-6 and TRBJ2-1; D may be TRBD1 (6 bases). This CDR3 is 16 amino acids long. Between the trimmed V and J ends, which lost 5 bases and 3 bases, there was a span of 17 bases. Germline V CDR1 and CDR2: SGHVS, FNYEAQ. CDR3 protein: CASSLTGTRSYNEQFF. Here the CDR3 DNA reads TGTGCCAGCAGCCTCACCGGGACACGGAGCTACAATGAGCAGTTCTTC.

The gene calls are TRBV12-2 and TRBJ2-3; the table names TRBD2, a call not compared with the DNA. TRBV12-2 is an annotated pseudogene. The CDR3 is made up of 14 amino acids. Written as DNA, the CDR3 is TGTGCAAATGGGCGGGGCCCGACAACAGATACGCAGTATTTT. It is translated as CANGRGPTTDTQYF.

The chain joins TRBV15 to TRBJ2-5; D gene unclear. This CDR3 is built from 14 residues. V was clipped by 0 bases and J by 7 bases, with 12 bases between them. Germline CDR1 is LNHNV and CDR2 is YYDKDF (reference sequence). For the CDR3, the DNA is TGTGCCACCAGCAGAGATCGCCTCTCCGGGACCCAGTACTTC. It encodes CATSRDRLSGTQYF.

This chain uses TRBV28 with TRBJ1-4, with D unclear. The CDR3 length is 17 residues. The ends were cut back, 7 bases at V and 1 base at J, with 19 bases in the middle. Looked up from germline, CDR1 is MDHEN and CDR2 is SYDVKM. CDR3 amino acids: CASIHGGKIGTNEKLFF. The CDR3 DNA follows: TGTGCCAGCATTCACGGCGGAAAAATTGGAACTAATGAAAAACTGTTTTTT.

The V call is TRBV5-1, the J call TRBJ1-1, with TRBD1 matching over 10 bases. V shed 5 bases, J shed 8 bases, and the junction held 9 bases outside the gene matches. The CDR3 consists of 14 residues. CDR1 SGHRS and CDR2 YFSETQ come from the germline V gene. The CDR3: CASRPRQGASEAFF. Here the CDR3 DNA reads TGCGCCAGCAGACCCAGACAGGGGGCTTCGGAAGCTTTCTTT.

This chain uses TRBV7-9 with TRBJ2-7, with D tentatively TRBD1 (6 bases). The CDR3 consists of 15 residues. V was trimmed by 5 bases and J by 0 bases, leaving 14 bases between them. Germline CDR1 and CDR2: SEHNR and FQNEAQ (reference sequence). The DNA for the CDR3 is TGTGCCAGCAGCCAGACAGGCGCCGTCTCCTACGAGCAGTACTTC. Encoded protein: CASSQTGAVSYEQYF. Full variable domain (missing parts from reference TRBV7-9 and TRBJ2-7): DTGVSQNPRHKITKRGQNVTFRCDPISEHNRLYWYRQTLGQGPEFLTYFQNEAQLEKSRLLSDRFSAERPKGSFSTLEIQRTEQGDSAMYLCASSQTGAVSYEQYFGPGTRLTVT.

V usage is TRBV28 and J usage is TRBJ1-5, with TRBD1 as a possible D gene (6 bases). The germline V gene encodes CDR1 MDHEN and CDR2 SYDVKM. This CDR3 is 12 amino acids long. The V end lost 9 bases, the J end lost 7 bases, and 13 bases lay between the germline ends. The CDR3 sequence is CASTGSGQPQHF. The CDR3 nucleotides read TGTGCCAGTACAGGGTCGGGCCAGCCCCAGCATTTT.

This clone was observed a handful of times. This rearrangement joins TRBV9 to TRBJ2-3; the match to TRBD2 covers 9 bases. Germline CDR1 and CDR2: SGDLS and YYNGEE. V lost 4 bases, J lost 0 bases, and 6 bases stayed unmatched. This CDR3 is built from 16 residues. As DNA, the CDR3 is TGTGCCAGCAGCCTCGAAGGGACTAGCAGCACAGATACGCAGTATTTT. Translating gives CASSLEGTSSTDTQYF. Based on the CDR3 plus reference TRBV9 and TRBJ2-3, the full variable domain is DSGVTQTPKHLITATGQRVTLRCSPRSGDLSVYWYQQSLDQGLQFLIQYYNGEERAKGNILERFSAQQFPDLHSELNLSSLELGDSALYFCASSLEGTSSTDTQYFGPGTRLTVL.

The chain joins TRBV27 to TRBJ2-7; 11 bases agree with TRBD2. Unmatched junction bases numbered 12, after V lost 3 bases and J lost 2 bases. Germline loops: CDR1 MNHEY, CDR2 SMNVEV (reference sequence). CDR3 length equals 18 residues. CDR3 bases: TGTGCCAGCAGTTTTGATAGCGGGAGGGCCGGAACGACCTACGAGCAGTACTTC. Translated: CASSFDSGRAGTTYEQYF.

The J gene is TRBJ2-7, the V gene TRBV5-4, with D possibly matching TRBD1 (5 bases). This CDR3 spans 14 amino acids. Germline values: CDR1 SGHNT, CDR2 YYREEE (reference sequence). Between the trimmed V and J ends, which lost 0 bases and 2 bases, there was a span of 9 bases. The CDR3 loop reads CASSLGQRPYEQYF. The CDR3, as DNA: TGTGCCAGCAGCTTGGGACAGCGTCCCTACGAGCAGTACTTC.

V gene TRBV28 combines with J gene TRBJ2-3; 7 bases fit TRBD2. This CDR3 contains 15 residues. Germline CDR1 MDHEN, CDR2 SYDVKM. V trimming: 5 bases; J trimming: 3 bases; junction bases outside the gene matches: 8. CDR3: CASSPPSGPTDTQYF. In nucleotides, the CDR3 is TGTGCCAGCAGTCCGCCTAGCGGACCAACAGATACGCAGTATTTT.

The chain is built from TRBV12-5 and TRBJ1-4; 11 nucleotides align to TRBD1. After removal of 6 bases from V and 8 bases from J, the junction contained 11 bases not matched to a gene. CDR1 is LGHNT, CDR2 FRNRAP, per germline. CDR3 length equals 16 residues. CDR3 residues: CASGTVVGDRGEKLFF. Written as DNA, the CDR3 is TGTGCTAGTGGCACAGTGGTGGGGGACAGGGGGGAAAAACTGTTTTTT.

The chain carries TRBV28 and TRBJ2-2; TRBD1 might be the D (6 bases). The ends were cut back, 6 bases at V and 2 bases at J, with 13 bases in the middle. This CDR3 is 15 amino acids long. The germline V gene has CDR1 MDHEN and CDR2 SYDVKM. CDR3 sequence (DNA): TGTGCCAGCAGAGCACAGGGTGATAACACCGGGGAGCTGTTTTTT. It translates to CASRAQGDNTGELFF.

There are a few counts of this clone. The chain carries TRBV9 and TRBJ1-6, with a tentative D call TRBD1 (5 bases). The V and J ends lost 0 bases and 10 bases respectively, with 11 bases between them. The CDR3 is made up of 14 amino acids. Germline V lookup: CDR1 SGDLS, CDR2 YYNGEE. CDR3 amino acids: CASSVEQGRSPLHF. The CDR3 DNA reads as TGTGCCAGCAGCGTAGAGCAGGGAAGATCACCCCTCCACTTT.

The chain combines TRBV11-2 with TRBJ2-2; 7 nucleotides line up with TRBD2. In germline, CDR1 is SGHAT, CDR2 FQNNGV. The V and J ends lost 5 bases and 4 bases, in that order; junction bases with no gene match: 13. This CDR3 has 17 amino acids. CDR3 DNA sequence: TGTGCCAGCAGCAAGGGGAGGGCAGGAGGGAGCACCGGGGAGCTGTTTTTT. Protein sequence: CASSKGRAGGSTGELFF.

The V gene is TRBV11-3, the J gene TRBJ2-3; 15 nucleotides line up with TRBD2. CDR3 length: 16 amino acids. Germline CDR1 and CDR2: SGHNT and YENEEA. V lost 3 bases to trimming and J lost 5 bases; unmatched junction nucleotides: 3. CDR3 protein: CASSLGLAGGIDTQYF. The CDR3 DNA sequence: TGTGCCAGCAGCTTGGGACTAGCGGGAGGAATAGATACGCAGTATTTT. Combining the CDR3 with reference TRBV11-3 and TRBJ2-3 gives the whole variable domain EAGVVQSPRYKIIEKKQPVAFWCNPISGHNTLYWYLQNLGQGPELLIRYENEEAVDDSQLPKDRFSAERLKGVDSTLKIQPAELGDSAVYLCASSLGLAGGIDTQYFGPGTRLTVL.

The chain links TRBV18 to TRBJ2-7, with D perhaps matching TRBD2 (5 bases). The V gene's germline CDR1 is KGHSH and CDR2 LQKENI. Trimming pared 2 bases from V and 0 bases from J, leaving 17 bases between. CDR3 length: 17 amino acids. CDR3 sequence: CASSPRSGDYSSYEQYF. DNA for the CDR3: TGTGCCAGCTCACCAAGGTCAGGTGACTATAGCTCCTACGAGCAGTACTTC.